These 19 T cell receptor beta chains were all obtained from the same sample, sequenced in a study of blood T cells in healthy people across ages. Next came a second PCR, run for 7 to 11 cycles, which used a sample-barcoded 5' primer along with a J-beta primer mix. MiXCR, run by TCRdb on the 5' RACE reads, gives a single entry per CDR3 protein. The data show 650,000 to 800,000 distinct CDR3 sequences, under 45% seen once. Sequenced: blood. The source is a man aged 60-69 years in good health.

V is TRBV7-2 and J is TRBJ2-4, with 8 bases aligning to TRBD1. Germline V gene data show CDR1 as SGHTA and CDR2 as FQGNSA. The V and J ends lost 5 bases and 13 bases, in that order; junction bases with no gene match: 13. The CDR3 runs to 14 residues. CDR3 protein: CASSAGTGRYKQYF. The CDR3 DNA sequence: TGTGCCAGCAGCGCCGGGACAGGTCGCTACAAGCAGTACTTC.

This clonotype was seen more than once but under ten times. The chain links TRBV2 to TRBJ2-3; D not certain. CDR3 length equals 13 residues. Trimming left V 2 bases short and J 5 bases short, with 8 bases between. In germline, CDR1 is SNHLY, CDR2 FYNNEI. CDR3 nucleotides: TGTGCCAGCAGTGAAAATTCCGGAGATACGCAGTATTTT. Amino acids: CASSENSGDTQYF.

Worth noting for this clonotype: The junction and the germline gene differ at one end; a read error may be behind it. The chain joins TRBV15 to TRBJ2-4; possibly TRBD1 or TRBD2 for D (5 bases each). The CDR3 is 15 residues long. Germline loops: CDR1 LNHNV, CDR2 YYDKDF (reference sequence). The CDR3 sequence: CAISRDDSAGNIQYF. The CDR3 DNA sequence: TGTGCCATCAGCAGAGATGACAGCGCGGGAAACATTCAGTACTTC.

This clonotype showed up just a few times. V is TRBV6-5 and J is TRBJ1-5, with D unclear. Germline V gene sequence: CDR1 MNHEY, CDR2 SVGAGI. V was pared by 5 bases and J by 6 bases, with 14 bases between. The CDR3 runs 14 residues. The CDR3 DNA reads TGTGCCAGCAGTCGCGGGTACCAATCTCAGCCCCAGCATTTT. It codes for CASSRGYQSQPQHF.

A few counts support this clonotype. The chain has TRBV15 and TRBJ2-1; TRBD1 aligns across 8 bases. Trimming took 3 bases from V and 7 from J; bases not matched to a gene: 8. The V gene's germline CDR1 is LNHNV and CDR2 YYDKDF (reference sequence). The CDR3 extends over 15 amino acids. The CDR3 loop reads CATSRGSGGGNEQFF. CDR3 coding DNA: TGTGCCACCAGCAGGGGATCAGGGGGCGGGAATGAGCAGTTCTTC.

The genes are TRBV27 and TRBJ2-6; 7 positions match TRBD1. Trimming removed 5 bases from V and 1 base from J; junction bases left unmatched: 14. Germline V gene data show CDR1 as MNHEY and CDR2 as SMNVEV (reference sequence). The CDR3 is 19 amino acids. The CDR3: CASSLKLTGLQSGANVLTF. In nucleotides, the CDR3 is TGTGCCAGCAGTCTCAAGTTGACAGGGCTCCAGTCTGGGGCCAACGTCCTGACTTTC.

This clonotype was found a few times. The chain combines TRBV21-1 with TRBJ1-5; the DNA was not compared with TRBD1, the D call given in the table. TRBV21-1 is reported as a pseudogene. The CDR3 covers 14 residues. The CDR3 DNA reads as TGTGCCAGTGACCGGACAGGGATCGATCAGCCCCAGCATTTT. It encodes CASDRTGIDQPQHF.

The V call is TRBV12-3 or TRBV12-4, the J call TRBJ1-1; D possibly corresponds to TRBD1 (6 bases). The V and J ends lost 5 bases and 0 bases respectively, with 10 bases between them. The CDR3 has 14 amino acids. The CDR3 region has the DNA TGTGCCAGCAGTGTCACAGGGTTGAACACTGAAGCTTTCTTT. Protein: CASSVTGLNTEAFF.

This clonotype was recorded a few times. The genes are TRBV6-2 or TRBV6-3 and TRBJ1-2, with D uncertain. The CDR3 runs to 12 residues. With 2 bases removed from V and 5 bases from J, the gap between germline ends came to 6 bases. The germline gives CDR1 MNHEY, CDR2 SVGEGT. The CDR3 spells CASSYHGYGYTF. In nucleotides, the CDR3 is TGTGCCAGCAGTTACCACGGATATGGCTACACCTTC.

The V and J genes are TRBV27 and TRBJ2-1; maybe TRBD1 (5 bases). Trimming pared 10 bases from V and 3 bases from J, leaving 13 bases between. CDR3 length equals 13 residues. Germline V gene data show CDR1 as MNHEY and CDR2 as SMNVEV (reference sequence). The DNA of the CDR3 is TGTGCCATCCCCGGAAGGGGCTACAATGAGCAGTTCTTC. Encoded protein: CAIPGRGYNEQFF.

CDR3 bases: TGCAGTGCTAGAGTCCCAGGGAGTCAAGAGACCCAGTACTTC. This sequence encodes CSARVPGSQETQYF. The chain carries TRBV20-1 and TRBJ2-5; possibly TRBD1 or TRBD2 for D (5 bases each). CDR3 length: 14 amino acids. Germline V lookup: CDR1 DFQATT, CDR2 SNEGSKA (reference sequence). V was shortened by 1 base and J by 2 bases, with 11 bases between the two germline ends.

J is TRBJ2-4 and V is TRBV19; 7 positions match TRBD1. The DNA end is more similar to TRBJ2-5, so the J call may be wrong. This CDR3 comprises 15 residues. Germline V gives CDR1 LNHDA, CDR2 SQIVND (reference sequence). CDR3 DNA: TGTGCCAGTGCGAACAGGGGCGACATCCAAGAGACCCAGTACTTC. Protein product: CASANRGDIQETQYF.

This clonotype was detected a few times. V usage is TRBV3-1 and J usage is TRBJ2-1, with TRBD2 matching 8 bases. The length of the CDR3 is 14 residues. Unmatched junction bases numbered 4, after V lost 3 bases and J lost 6 bases. Germline V gives CDR1 LGHDT, CDR2 YNNKEL (reference sequence). The CDR3 sequence: CASSHTGGANEQFF. CDR3 nucleotides: TGTGCCAGCAGCCACACCGGGGGGGCCAATGAGCAGTTCTTC.

The chain uses TRBV5-4 and TRBJ2-4; 9 nucleotides agree with TRBD1. With V trimmed by 3 bases and J by 0 bases, 4 bases remained unmatched. Per the germline V gene, CDR1 is SGHNT and CDR2 is YYREEE (reference sequence). This CDR3 region has 16 residues. The CDR3 DNA reads as TGTGCCAGCAGCTCAGGGACAGGGCGAGCCAAAAACATTCAGTACTTC. Protein product: CASSSGTGRAKNIQYF.

V usage is TRBV4-3 and J usage is TRBJ2-3; 11 bases are a match to TRBD1. Trimming removed 1 base from V and 3 bases from J; junction bases left unmatched: 6. The germline gives CDR1 LGHNA, CDR2 YSLEER. CDR3 size: 17 residues. CDR3 in amino acids: CASSQAPDRGRTDTQYF. The CDR3 nucleotides are TGCGCCAGCAGCCAAGCCCCGGACAGGGGGCGGACAGATACGCAGTATTTT.

The V call is TRBV7-2, the J call TRBJ2-3; perhaps TRBD2 as D (6 bases). This CDR3 has 16 residues. Trimming stripped 6 bases from V and 6 bases from J, with 22 bases between. CDR1 is SGHTA and CDR2 is FQGNSA in the germline V gene. The CDR3 here is CASSRLVSSTTDTQYF. The CDR3 DNA sequence: TGTGCCAGCAGTAGACTAGTATCCTCCACCACTGATACGCAGTATTTT.

This clonotype was picked up a small number of times. V is TRBV12-3 or TRBV12-4 and J is TRBJ2-7; TRBD1 agrees at 7 bases. J gave up 2 bases and V 7 bases, and 8 bases lay outside the gene matches. CDR3 length: 14 residues. CDR3 coding DNA: TGTGCCAGCACCCTGGGACAGTACACCTACGAGCAGTACTTC. Protein sequence: CASTLGQYTYEQYF.

The genes are TRBV15 and TRBJ1-4, with a weak D call TRBD1 (5 bases). The V gene's germline CDR1 is LNHNV and CDR2 YYDKDF (reference sequence). This CDR3 has 18 amino acids. The ends were cut back, 0 bases at V and 0 bases at J, with 14 bases in the middle. The CDR3 DNA is TGTGCCACCAGCAGAGATCCGGGGGGGTTTGCAACTAATGAAAAACTGTTTTTT. This encodes CATSRDPGGFATNEKLFF.

V usage is TRBV20-1 and J usage is TRBJ2-1, with D uncertain. V gave up 3 bases and J gave up 6 bases, with 18 bases separating them. Germline V lookup: CDR1 DFQATT, CDR2 SNEGSKA (reference sequence). This CDR3 is built from 15 residues. This CDR3 reads CSARVGSVGGNEQFF. The CDR3 bases are TGCAGTGCTAGGGTCGGAAGTGTGGGCGGCAATGAGCAGTTCTTC.